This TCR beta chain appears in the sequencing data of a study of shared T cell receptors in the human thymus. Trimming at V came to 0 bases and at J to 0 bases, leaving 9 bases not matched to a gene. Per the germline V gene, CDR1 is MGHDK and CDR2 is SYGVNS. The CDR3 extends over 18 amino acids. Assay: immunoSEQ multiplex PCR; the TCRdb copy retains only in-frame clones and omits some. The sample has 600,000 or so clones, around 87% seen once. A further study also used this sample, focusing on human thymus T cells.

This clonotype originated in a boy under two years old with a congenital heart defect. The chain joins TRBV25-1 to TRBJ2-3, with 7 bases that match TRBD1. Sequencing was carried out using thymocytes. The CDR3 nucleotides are TGTGCCAGCAGTGAATACCCCGAGACAGGGACCAGCACAGATACGCAGTATTTT. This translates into CASSEYPETGTSTDTQYF.